This is a list of T cell receptor beta chains from one sample in a study of early T cells in non-severe SARS-CoV-2 infection. TCRdb re-analysed the 5' RACE reads in MiXCR, keeping a single row per CDR3 protein. Here the sample spans 25,000 to 30,000 distinct CDR3 sequences, about 10% being singletons. The sample consisted of whole blood. The source is an adult who was a healthcare worker with PCR-confirmed SARS-CoV-2 infection or an uninfected control (not recorded which). CDR3s leave out the opening cysteine and the closing phenylalanine or tryptophan. D genes are given only for firm matches. Clone size is shown for a subset of rows, as once, few, many or a class of expanded clone.

many | TRBJ1-1 | NA | TRBV21-1 | ASSKLFPTGVNTEAF
many | TRBJ1-4 | TRBD1 | TRBV20-1 | SARDVRDRAEKLF
many | TRBJ2-3 | TRBD2 | TRBV29-1 | SAGLAGGTDTQY
few | TRBJ2-2 | NA | TRBV21-1 | ASSKADRGIGELF
many | TRBJ2-2 | NA | TRBV29-1 | SVATGPNTGELF
many | TRBJ1-2 | NA | TRBV12-3/TRBV12-4 | ASSQHNYGYT
NA | TRBJ2-7 | NA | TRBV27 | ASSTWDRKGTYEQY
NA | TRBJ2-3 | NA | TRBV5-4 | ASNTGGARTDTQY
NA | TRBJ2-2 | NA | TRBV7-2 | ASSLSPVLNTGELF
once | TRBJ2-3 | TRBD2 | TRBV28 | ASSPTSGLRYTQY
NA | TRBJ1-1 | NA | TRBV29-1 | SVDTVMNTEAF
many | TRBJ1-2 | NA | TRBV7-9 | ASSPDSAIGYT
NA | TRBJ2-2 | TRBD1 | TRBV11-2 | ASSTGQGRNGELF
NA | TRBJ2-7 | NA | TRBV2 | ASRTALYEQY
many | TRBJ2-7 | TRBD2 | TRBV27 | ASSLYGLAGIGEQY
many | TRBJ1-2 | NA | TRBV2 | ASSSQRYGYT
NA | TRBJ1-2 | NA | TRBV6-5 | ASRRGPANYGYT
many | TRBJ1-6 | NA | TRBV5-1 | ASSLEGPRSPLH
few | TRBJ2-5 | TRBD1 | TRBV7-3 | ASSLGQGSWETQY